This T cell receptor (beta chain) was retrieved from a study of blood T cells in healthy people across ages. Study conclusions and caveats: TCR beta diversity was tightly associated with the proportion of naive T cells. Donor CMV status, an unknown factor, possibly confounded changes in expanded clonotypes.

Each sample used at least 7 million PBMCs. With a J-beta primer mix and a sample-barcoded 5' primer, a second PCR ran 7 to 11 cycles. Tags on each cDNA molecule came from a template-switch adaptor with 12 random nucleotides. TCRdb recomputed calls from the 5' RACE reads with MiXCR, one row per CDR3 protein. This table holds under 800,000 distinct CDR3 sequences, roughly two fifths found once. The length of the CDR3 is 11 residues. Germline values: CDR1 MNHNS, CDR2 SASEGT. A word on this clonotype: The antigen is undetermined.

Specimen: blood. This receptor was identified in a woman aged 60-75 years in good health. The chain uses TRBV6-1 and TRBJ2-7, with a weak D call TRBD1 (5 bases). The DNA end is more similar to TRBJ2-1, so the J call may be wrong. CDR3: CASGASYEQFF. The CDR3 DNA reads as TGTGCCAGCGGGGCTTCCTACGAGCAGTTCTTC.